Each of the 10 T cell receptor beta chains below was sequenced from the same sample in a study of blood T cells in healthy people across ages. The second PCR ran roughly 7 to 12 cycles with a sample-barcoded 5' primer and J-beta primers. TCRdb reanalysed the 5' RACE reads using MiXCR and keeps one entry per CDR3 protein. The data show more than 650,000 distinct CDR3 sequences, with approximately 55% seen just once and about 42% held by the top ten. The material sequenced was blood. These receptors were obtained from a man at least 80 years old in good health.

This clonotype appeared many times. CDR3 loop: CASSLTGPYEQYF. The CDR3 region has the DNA TGTGCCAGCAGTTTAACTGGCCCCTACGAGCAGTACTTC. This rearrangement joins TRBV12-3 or TRBV12-4 to TRBJ2-7; no clear D. V lost 2 bases to trimming and J lost 2 bases, with 7 bases between them. CDR3 length: 13 residues.

CDR3 coding DNA: TGCAGTGCTAGAGAGATAGGGGGCCCCAAAAACATTCAGTACTTC. Its translation: CSAREIGGPKNIQYF. The chain links TRBV20-1 to TRBJ2-4; 7 bases agree with TRBD1. V trimming: 0 bases; J trimming: 2 bases; junction bases outside the gene matches: 4. This CDR3 comprises 15 residues. Germline CDR1 and CDR2: DFQATT and SNEGSKA (reference sequence).

The chain carries TRBV11-2 and TRBJ1-2, with TRBD1 identical over 8 bases. The CDR3 is made up of 14 amino acids. Germline trimming cut 6 bases from V and 3 bases from J; bases unmatched to any gene: 6. Per germline, CDR1 SGHAT and CDR2 FQNNGV. The DNA of the CDR3 is TGTGCCAGCAGACGTACAGGGGGGGACTATGGCTACACCTTC. Residues: CASRRTGGDYGYTF. The full variable domain, in which reference TRBV11-2 and TRBJ1-2 provide the parts outside the CDR3, is EAGVAQSPRYKIIEKRQSVAFWCNPISGHATLYWYQQILGQGPKLLIQFQNNGVVDDSQLPKDRFSAERLKGVDSTLKIQPAKLEDSAVYLCASRRTGGDYGYTFGSGTRLTVV.

The rearrangement joins TRBV14 to TRBJ2-1; 14 bases match TRBD2. V shed 4 bases, J shed 7 bases, and the junction held 6 bases outside the gene matches. This CDR3 has 16 amino acids. Germline values: CDR1 SGHDN, CDR2 FVKESK. The DNA for the CDR3 is TGTGCCAGCAGCCTTCGGACTAGCGGGAGGAGGAATGAGCAGTTCTTC. This encodes CASSLRTSGRRNEQFF.

This chain joins TRBV6-1 and TRBJ2-5; tentatively, D is TRBD2 (6 bases). Germline assignment: CDR1 MNHNS and CDR2 SASEGT. V was pared by 2 bases and J by 1 base, with 11 bases between. The CDR3 has 15 residues. CDR3 nucleotide sequence: TGTGCCAGCAGTGAAAATAGCGGCGCCCAAGAGACCCAGTACTTC. This sequence encodes CASSENSGAQETQYF.

This clonotype was seen a few times. The genes are TRBV12-3 or TRBV12-4 and TRBJ2-6; 7 bases are a match to TRBD1. The CDR3 runs 18 residues. Trimming removed 6 bases from V and 0 bases from J; junction bases left unmatched: 11. The CDR3 DNA reads TGTGCCAGCAGGCCGGACAGGTCTTCACACTCTGGGGCCAACGTCCTGACTTTC. This codes for CASRPDRSSHSGANVLTF.

The chain is built from TRBV6-1 and TRBJ2-7; a possible D gene is TRBD1 (6 bases). With 1 base removed from V and 7 bases from J, the gap between germline ends came to 14 bases. The CDR3 sequence is 14 residues long. The germline V gene has CDR1 MNHNS and CDR2 SASEGT. The CDR3 region has the DNA TGTGCCAGCAGTGAAGGGTTGAGGGGGTATGAGCAGTACTTC. Translating it yields CASSEGLRGYEQYF.

This clonotype was seen only a few times. The chain links TRBV3-1 to TRBJ2-4; 8 bases are shared with TRBD2. Matching the DNA end better, TRBJ2-7 makes the J call doubtful. Looked up from germline, CDR1 is LGHDT and CDR2 is YNNKEL (reference sequence). The CDR3 runs 16 residues. The DNA for the CDR3 is TGTGCCAGCAGCCCGAGACGTCTCGCGGGAGGCTACGAGCAGTACTTC. It is translated as CASSPRRLAGGYEQYF.

The genes are TRBV24-1 and TRBJ2-7; perhaps TRBD2 as D (5 bases). Trimming stripped 9 bases from V and 7 bases from J, with 21 bases between. Germline V gene sequence: CDR1 KGHDR, CDR2 SFDVKD. The CDR3 totals 14 residues. In DNA form, the CDR3 reads TGTGCCACCGGCCCCGGAGCCGGGATCAATGAGCAGTACTTC. Protein sequence: CATGPGAGINEQYF.

Remarks on this clonotype: This may stem from a read error, because a much larger clone lies one nucleotide away. The CDR3 reads CATSALTSRPGEQYF. In nucleotides, the CDR3 is TGTGCCACCAGTGCATTAACTAGCAGGCCTGGCGAGCAGTACTTC. The V gene is TRBV24-1, the J gene TRBJ2-7; maybe TRBD2 (6 bases). V lost 5 bases to trimming and J lost 6 bases, with 19 bases between them. The CDR3 consists of 15 residues. Per germline, CDR1 KGHDR and CDR2 SFDVKD.